This T cell receptor (beta chain) is drawn from a study of monozygotic twins with inflammatory bowel disease. TCRdb reprocessed the 5' RACE reads, with one entry per CDR3 protein and no DNA. The sample's table shows approximately 400,000 distinct CDR3 sequences. The CDR3 consists of 15 residues. Germline lookup yields CDR1 LGHDT and CDR2 YNNKEL (reference sequence). This rearrangement joins TRBV3-1 to TRBJ1-2; with no DNA, the TCRdb D assignment of TRBD1 cannot be verified. The sample comprised blood. The receptor comes from a human donor with ulcerative colitis or Crohn's disease, or a healthy co-twin of an affected twin (not recorded which). CDR3 loop: CASTSKRSGTGGYTF.